This T cell receptor beta chain was profiled in a study of OX40 agonist ivuxolimab in advanced cancers. Overall study: The diagnoses of dose-escalation patients were hepatocellular carcinoma, melanoma, renal cell or head and neck cancer.

Findings of the study overall: In a subset of nonresponders, normalized T-cell clonal expansion was also low. Clones of CD4+ and CD8+ blood T cells grew by week 6 at doses of 0.1 to 3.0 mg/kg.

Baseline was the first blood sampling point, followed by cycle 4 day 1 and cycle 7 day 1. About this clone itself: Its specificity is unknown.

Trimming removed 6 bases at V and 0 bases at J, with 15 bases between. The CDR3 is made up of 16 amino acids. The germline V gene has CDR1 SNHLY and CDR2 FYNNEI. Method: immunoSEQ multiplex PCR; TCRdb's copy keeps in-frame clones and lacks some. The sample includes about 25,000 clones, roughly 78% of them seen just once. This TCR came from an adult with an advanced solid tumor such as melanoma, head and neck, liver or kidney cancer. The V gene is TRBV2, the J gene TRBJ1-3; D may be TRBD1 (5 bases). The sample consisted of CD4+ or CD8+ T cells sorted from blood, taken in a trial of the OX40 agonist ivuxolimab. The chain's CDR3 is CASSTGTHASGNTIYF. CDR3 nucleotide sequence: TGTGCCAGCAGCACCGGGACTCACGCCTCTGGAAACACCATATATTTT.